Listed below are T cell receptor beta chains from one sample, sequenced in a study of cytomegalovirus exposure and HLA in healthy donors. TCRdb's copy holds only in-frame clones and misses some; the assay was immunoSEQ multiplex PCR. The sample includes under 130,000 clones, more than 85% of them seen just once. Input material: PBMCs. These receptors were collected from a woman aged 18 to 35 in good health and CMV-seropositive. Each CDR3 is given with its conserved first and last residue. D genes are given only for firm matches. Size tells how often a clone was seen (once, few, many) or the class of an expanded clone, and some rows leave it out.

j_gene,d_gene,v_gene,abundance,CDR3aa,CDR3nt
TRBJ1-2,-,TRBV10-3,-,CAISESADHLGYTF,TGTGCCATCAGTGAGTCAGCGGACCATCTGGGCTACACCTTC
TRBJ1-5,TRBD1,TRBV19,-,CASKWTGGNQPQHF,TGTGCCAGTAAATGGACAGGGGGCAATCAGCCCCAGCATTTT
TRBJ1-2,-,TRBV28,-,CASSPNTDYGYTF,TGTGCCAGCAGTCCGAATACGGACTATGGCTACACCTTC
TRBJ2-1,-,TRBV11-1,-,CASSLKQIYNEQFF,TGTGCCAGCAGCTTGAAACAGATCTACAATGAGCAGTTCTTC
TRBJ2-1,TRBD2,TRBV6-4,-,CASSLRLAGEQFF,TGTGCCAGCAGCCTCCGACTAGCCGGTGAGCAGTTCTTC
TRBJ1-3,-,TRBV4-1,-,CASSQVFFAGNTIYF,TGCGCCAGCAGCCAAGTATTCTTTGCTGGAAACACCATATATTTT
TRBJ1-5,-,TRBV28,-,CASSSPRRSNQPQHF,TGTGCCAGCAGTTCCCCCCGGAGGAGCAATCAGCCCCAGCATTTT
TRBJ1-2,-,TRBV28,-,CASSLGPNYGYTF,TGTGCCAGCAGTTTAGGGCCTAACTATGGCTACACCTTC
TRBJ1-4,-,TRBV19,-,CASSISHSYGNEKLFF,TGTGCCAGTAGTATATCACACAGTTATGGGAATGAAAAACTGTTTTTT
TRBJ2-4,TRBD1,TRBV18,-,CASSPGQGAQAKNIQYF,TGTGCCAGCTCCCCGGGACAGGGGGCCCAAGCCAAAAACATTCAGTACTTC
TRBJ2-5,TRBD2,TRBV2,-,CASSGLAGIGGHPTSQYF,TGTGCCAGCAGTGGACTAGCGGGCATCGGCGGGCACCCAACGTCCCAGTACTTC
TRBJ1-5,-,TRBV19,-,CASSTQRGQPQHF,TGTGCCAGTAGTACCCAAAGGGGTCAGCCCCAGCATTTT
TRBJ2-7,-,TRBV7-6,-,CASSRGPFSYEQYF,TGTGCCAGCAGCCGAGGCCCCTTCTCCTACGAGCAGTACTTC
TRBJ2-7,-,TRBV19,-,CASSDTMSHEQYF,TGTGCCAGTAGTGACACCATGAGTCACGAGCAGTACTTC
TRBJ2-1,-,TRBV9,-,CASSDLAVREQFF,TGTGCCAGCAGCGACCTGGCCGTCCGTGAGCAGTTCTTC
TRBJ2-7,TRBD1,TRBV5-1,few,CASSQAGTGTYEQYF,TGCGCCAGCAGCCAGGCGGGGACAGGGACCTACGAGCAGTACTTC
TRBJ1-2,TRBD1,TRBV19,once,CASSPGQWDRGYTF,TGTGCCAGTAGTCCGGGACAGTGGGACAGGGGCTACACCTTC
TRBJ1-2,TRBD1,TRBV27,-,CASSSDRGSYGYTF,TGTGCCAGCAGTTCAGACAGGGGTTCCTATGGCTACACCTTC
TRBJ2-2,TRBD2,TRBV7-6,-,CASSLEGGRTGELFF,TGTGCCAGCAGCCTAGAGGGAGGGAGGACCGGGGAGCTGTTTTTT
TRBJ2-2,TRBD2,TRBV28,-,CASSLYPAGANTGELFF,TGTGCCAGCAGTTTATACCCAGCGGGAGCGAACACCGGGGAGCTGTTTTTT
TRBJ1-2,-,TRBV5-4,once,CASSDRNFNYGYTF,TGTGCCAGCAGCGACAGGAATTTTAACTATGGCTACACCTTC
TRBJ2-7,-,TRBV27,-,CASSDTGQLSYEQYF,TGTGCCAGCAGTGACACGGGACAACTATCCTACGAGCAGTACTTC
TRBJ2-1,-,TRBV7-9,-,CASSLGVYEQFF,TGTGCCAGCAGCCTCGGGGTATATGAGCAGTTCTTC
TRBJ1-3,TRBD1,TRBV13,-,CASSETGGSWGNTIYF,TGTGCCAGCAGCGAAACAGGGGGCTCGTGGGGAAACACCATATATTTT
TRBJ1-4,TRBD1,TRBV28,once,CASSKGAVNEKLFF,TGTGCCAGCAGTAAGGGGGCGGTTAATGAAAAACTGTTTTTT
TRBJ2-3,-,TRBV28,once,CASSPPLAGTDTQYF,TGTGCCAGCAGTCCCCCCCTGGCTGGCACAGATACGCAGTATTTT
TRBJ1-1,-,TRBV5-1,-,CASSPGTMVNTEAFF,TGCGCCAGCAGCCCGGGGACAATGGTGAACACTGAAGCTTTCTTT
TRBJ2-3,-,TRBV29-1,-,CSVTAGRTDTQYF,TGCAGCGTTACGGCAGGGAGGACAGATACGCAGTATTTT
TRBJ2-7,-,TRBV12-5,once,CPLPRKPRHEQYF,TGCCCCCTCCCTAGGAAACCTCGCCACGAGCAGTACTTC
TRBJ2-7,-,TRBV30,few,CASQGPWGEQYF,TGTGCCTCTCAGGGGCCTTGGGGGGAGCAGTACTTC
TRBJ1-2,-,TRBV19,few,CASTDISGEPNYGYTF,TGTGCCAGTACCGACATATCGGGGGAACCCAACTATGGCTACACCTTC
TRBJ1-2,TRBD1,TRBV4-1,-,CASSQVGTGLYGYTF,TGCGCCAGCAGCCAAGTGGGGACAGGGCTCTATGGCTACACCTTC
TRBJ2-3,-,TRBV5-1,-,CASSLAVLSTDTQYF,TGCGCCAGCAGCTTGGCCGTTTTAAGCACAGATACGCAGTATTTT
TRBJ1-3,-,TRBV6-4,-,CASRMSGDTGNTIYF,TGTGCCAGCAGGATGAGCGGAGACACTGGAAACACCATATATTTT
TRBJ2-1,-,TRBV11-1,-,CASSLVQGWESSYNEQFF,TGTGCCAGCAGCTTAGTACAGGGTTGGGAGAGCTCCTACAATGAGCAGTTCTTC
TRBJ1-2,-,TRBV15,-,CATSRGTAYGYTF,TGTGCCACCAGCAGAGGGACAGCCTATGGCTACACCTTC
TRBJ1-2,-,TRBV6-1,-,CASSEGRTYYGYTF,TGTGCCAGCAGTGAAGGGAGGACCTACTATGGCTACACCTTC
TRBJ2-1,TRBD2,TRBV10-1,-,CASSEVLAGPYNEQFF,TGCGCCAGCAGTGAGGTGCTAGCGGGGCCCTACAATGAGCAGTTCTTC
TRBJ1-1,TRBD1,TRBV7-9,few,CASSLQGANEAFF,TGTGCCAGCAGCTTACAGGGGGCCAATGAAGCTTTCTTT
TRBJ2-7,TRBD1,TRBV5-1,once,CASSVGTAYEQYF,TGCGCCAGCAGCGTCGGGACAGCTTACGAGCAGTACTTC
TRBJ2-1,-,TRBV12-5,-,CASGLGGVGGQFF,TGTGCTAGTGGATTGGGGGGTGTGGGAGGGCAGTTCTTC
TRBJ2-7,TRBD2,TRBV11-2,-,CASSLGRTSGSLWYEQYF,TGTGCCAGCAGCTTAGGCAGGACTAGCGGGAGTCTGTGGTACGAGCAGTACTTC